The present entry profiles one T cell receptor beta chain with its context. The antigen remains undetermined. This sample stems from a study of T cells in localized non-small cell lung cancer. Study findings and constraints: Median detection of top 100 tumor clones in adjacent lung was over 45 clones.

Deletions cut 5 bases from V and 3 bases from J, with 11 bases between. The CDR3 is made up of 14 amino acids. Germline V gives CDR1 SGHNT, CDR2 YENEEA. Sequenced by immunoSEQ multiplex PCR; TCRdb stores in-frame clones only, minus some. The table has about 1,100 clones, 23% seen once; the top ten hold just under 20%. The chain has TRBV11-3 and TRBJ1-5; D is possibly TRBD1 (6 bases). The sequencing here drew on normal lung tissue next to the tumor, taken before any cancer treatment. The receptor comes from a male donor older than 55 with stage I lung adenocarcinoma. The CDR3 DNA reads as TGTGCCAGCAGCGTACAGGGAAACAATCAGCCCCAGCATTTT. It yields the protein CASSVQGNNQPQHF. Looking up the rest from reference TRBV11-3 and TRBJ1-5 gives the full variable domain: EAGVVQSPRYKIIEKKQPVAFWCNPISGHNTLYWYLQNLGQGPELLIRYENEEAVDDSQLPKDRFSAERLKGVDSTLKIQPAELGDSAVYLCASSVQGNNQPQHFGDGTRLSIL.